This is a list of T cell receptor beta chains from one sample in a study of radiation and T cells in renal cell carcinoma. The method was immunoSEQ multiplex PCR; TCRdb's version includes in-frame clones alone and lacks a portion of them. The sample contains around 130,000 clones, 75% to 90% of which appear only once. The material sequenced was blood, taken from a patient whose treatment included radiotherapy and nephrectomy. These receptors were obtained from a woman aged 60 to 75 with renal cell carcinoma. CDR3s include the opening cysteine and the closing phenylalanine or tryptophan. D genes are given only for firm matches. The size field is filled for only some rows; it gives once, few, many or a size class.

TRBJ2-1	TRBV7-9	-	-	CASSLDRSAGVYNEQFF	TGTGCCAGCAGCTTAGATCGGTCCGCCGGGGTCTACAATGAGCAGTTCTTC
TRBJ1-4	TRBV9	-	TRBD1	CASSKSGGQGFEKLFF	TGTGCCAGCAGCAAATCCGGGGGACAGGGATTTGAAAAACTGTTTTTT
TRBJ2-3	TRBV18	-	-	CASSPGPSTDTQYF	TGTGCCAGCTCACCGGGACCCAGCACAGATACGCAGTATTTT
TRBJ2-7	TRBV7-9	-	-	CASSIEFSGTPDPREQYF	TGTGCCAGCAGCATAGAGTTTTCCGGGACACCGGATCCTAGGGAGCAGTACTTC
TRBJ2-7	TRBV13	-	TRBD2	CASSNWTSGAPSYEQYF	TGTGCCAGCAGCAACTGGACTAGCGGGGCCCCCTCCTACGAGCAGTACTTC
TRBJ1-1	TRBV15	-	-	CATSRGGGLNTEAFF	TGTGCCACCAGCAGAGGTGGAGGGTTGAACACTGAAGCTTTCTTT
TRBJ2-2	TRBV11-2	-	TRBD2	CASSQTSGTNTGELFF	TGTGCCAGCAGCCAAACTAGCGGGACGAACACCGGGGAGCTGTTTTTT
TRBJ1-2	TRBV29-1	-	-	CSVATGPDYGYTF	TGCAGCGTAGCCACAGGGCCCGACTATGGCTACACCTTC
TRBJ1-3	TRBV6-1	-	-	CASSEERRSSGNTIYF	TGTGCCAGCAGTGAAGAGAGACGGAGCTCTGGAAACACCATATATTTT
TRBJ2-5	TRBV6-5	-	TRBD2	CASSFSGNFETQYF	TGTGCCAGCAGTTTTAGCGGGAATTTTGAGACCCAGTACTTC
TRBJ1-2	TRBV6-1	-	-	CASSEGPGANYGYTF	TGTGCCAGCAGTGAAGGTCCGGGGGCCAACTATGGCTACACCTTC
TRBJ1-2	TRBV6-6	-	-	CASNDGQLGYTF	TGTGCCAGCAACGACGGGCAACTGGGCTACACCTTC
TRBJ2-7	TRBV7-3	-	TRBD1	CASSSSGTGVYEQYF	TGTGCCAGCAGCTCCTCCGGGACAGGGGTATACGAGCAGTACTTC
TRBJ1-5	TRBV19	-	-	CASSIVHQPQHF	TGTGCCAGTAGTATAGTTCATCAGCCCCAGCATTTT
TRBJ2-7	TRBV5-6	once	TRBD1	CASSLEGWGQGFYEQYF	TGTGCCAGCAGCTTGGAAGGCTGGGGACAGGGCTTTTACGAGCAGTACTTC
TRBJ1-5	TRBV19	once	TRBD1	CASTSTGISNQPQHF	TGTGCCAGTACTTCGACAGGGATAAGCAATCAGCCCCAGCATTTT
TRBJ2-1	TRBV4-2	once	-	CASSQDLSSYNEQFF	TGTGCCAGCAGCCAAGATCTGAGCTCCTACAATGAGCAGTTCTTC
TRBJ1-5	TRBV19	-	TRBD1	CASSRDRGEPQHF	TGTGCCAGTAGCCGGGACAGGGGAGAGCCCCAGCATTTT
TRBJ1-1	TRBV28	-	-	CASSFLRENTEAFF	TGTGCCAGCAGCTTTCTCAGGGAGAACACTGAAGCTTTCTTT
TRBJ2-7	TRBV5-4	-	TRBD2	CASSQGLAGGLGEQYF	TGCGCCAGCAGCCAAGGACTAGCGGGAGGCTTGGGCGAGCAGTACTTC
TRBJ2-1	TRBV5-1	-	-	CASSLLTGLSYNEQFF	TGCGCCAGCAGCTTGTTAACGGGACTTTCCTACAATGAGCAGTTCTTC
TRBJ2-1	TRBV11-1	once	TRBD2	CASSLVAAGEKQFF	TGTGCCAGCAGCTTAGTGGCAGCGGGAGAGAAGCAGTTCTTC
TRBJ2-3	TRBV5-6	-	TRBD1	CASSLGQGGADTQYF	TGTGCCAGCAGCTTGGGACAGGGTGGCGCAGATACGCAGTATTTT
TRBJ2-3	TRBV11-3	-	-	CASSLDGYTQYF	TGTGCCAGCAGCTTAGACGGCTATACGCAGTATTTT
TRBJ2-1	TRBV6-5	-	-	CASHNNEQFF	TGTGCCAGCCACAACAATGAGCAGTTCTTC
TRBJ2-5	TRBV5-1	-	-	CASSLGRGEETQYF	TGCGCCAGCAGCTTGGGGAGGGGTGAGGAGACCCAGTACTTC
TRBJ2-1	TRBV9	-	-	CASSVSGSGVYNEQFF	TGTGCCAGCAGCGTCAGCGGCTCAGGGGTCTACAATGAGCAGTTCTTC
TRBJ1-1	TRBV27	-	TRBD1	CASSSAGQGAAEAFF	TGTGCCAGCAGTTCTGCGGGACAGGGGGCCGCTGAAGCTTTCTTT
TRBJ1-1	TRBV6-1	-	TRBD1	CASDLDRGRTEAFF	TGTGCCAGCGATCTTGACAGGGGGAGGACTGAAGCTTTCTTT